The 10 T cell receptor beta chains below were found in one sample sequenced in a study of T cell responses to AZD1222 COVID-19 vaccine. Assay used: immunoSEQ multiplex PCR; TCRdb lists only in-frame clones, some missing. The top ten hold more than 0.9% of the sample, which has roughly 150,000 clones, approximately 90% seen once. The sequences come from peripheral blood, collected 28 days after the second AZD1222 dose. The source is an adult who received the AZD1222 COVID-19 vaccine.

The chain has TRBV5-4 and TRBJ1-5, with D possibly matching TRBD1 (6 bases). This CDR3 region has 15 residues. V was clipped by 4 bases and J by 5 bases, with 16 bases between them. Germline V gene data show CDR1 as SGHNT and CDR2 as YYREEE (reference sequence). The CDR3 reads CASSPGVGGDQPQHF. DNA of the CDR3: TGTGCCAGCAGCCCAGGGGTTGGGGGGGATCAGCCCCAGCATTTT. Variable domain in full (rest from reference TRBV5-4 and TRBJ1-5): ETGVTQSPTHLIKTRGQQVTLRCSSQSGHNTVSWYQQALGQGPQFIFQYYREEENGRGNFPPRFSGLQFPNYSSELNVNALELDDSALYLCASSPGVGGDQPQHFGDGTRLSIL.

This chain uses TRBV13 with TRBJ2-7; D gene unclear. The CDR3 totals 12 residues. The V gene lost 6 bases and the J gene lost 7 bases, with 13 bases spanning the gap. Germline V gene lookup returns CDR1 PRHDT and CDR2 FYEKMQ (reference sequence). CDR3 residues: CASSLASREQYF. The CDR3 DNA reads as TGTGCCAGCAGTTTGGCCTCTCGGGAGCAGTACTTC. Full variable domain (outside the CDR3, taken from reference TRBV13 and TRBJ2-7): AAGVIQSPRHLIKEKRETATLKCYPIPRHDTVYWYQQGPGQDPQFLISFYEKMQSDKGSIPDRFSAQQFSDYHSELNMSSLELGDSALYFCASSLASREQYFGPGTRLTVT.

The chain links TRBV5-6 to TRBJ1-2; 9 nucleotides align to TRBD1. The CDR3 contains 14 residues. V gave up 6 bases and J gave up 8 bases; unmatched junction bases: 11. From germline, CDR1 is SGHDT and CDR2 YYEEEE. This CDR3 is CASNVRDRVLGYTF. Written as DNA, the CDR3 is TGTGCCAGCAACGTCCGGGACAGGGTGTTGGGCTACACCTTC.

The V gene is TRBV29-1, the J gene TRBJ2-1; D gene unclear. The germline V gene has CDR1 SQVTM and CDR2 ANQGSEA. Trimming removed 6 bases from V and 5 bases from J, with 8 bases in between. This CDR3 has 11 amino acids. The CDR3 is CSVNGDNEQFF. The CDR3 DNA reads TGCAGCGTAAACGGAGACAATGAGCAGTTCTTC.

The chain joins TRBV27 to TRBJ1-6, with a weak D call TRBD1 (5 bases). CDR1 is MNHEY and CDR2 is SMNVEV in the germline V gene (reference sequence). This CDR3 spans 14 amino acids. The V end was cut by 3 bases, the J end by 5 bases, with 8 bases between. This chain's CDR3 is CASSFGGNNSPLHF. CDR3 DNA: TGTGCCAGCAGTTTCGGGGGAAATAATTCACCCCTCCACTTT.

The chain joins TRBV29-1 to TRBJ2-6; possible D gene TRBD1, 6 bases. Germline V CDR1 and CDR2: SQVTM, ANQGSEA. The CDR3 has 18 residues. Trimming pared 0 bases from V and 4 bases from J, leaving 19 bases between. CDR3 residues: CSVEDRDTLLRGANVLTF. In DNA form, the CDR3 reads TGCAGCGTTGAAGATAGGGACACACTCCTGAGAGGGGCCAACGTCCTGACTTTC.

This clone has a handful of counts. This chain uses TRBV27 with TRBJ2-7; no definite D call. V was pared by 1 base and J by 0 bases, with 7 bases between. Germline-derived CDR1 and CDR2 are MNHEY and SMNVEV (reference sequence). This CDR3 has 14 amino acids. The CDR3 loop reads CASSLFDNSYEQYF. CDR3 bases: TGTGCCAGCAGTTTATTCGACAACTCCTACGAGCAGTACTTC.

The chain couples TRBV24-1 to TRBJ2-1; 8 nucleotides line up with TRBD2. The CDR3 consists of 14 residues. Germline CDR1 reads KGHDR; CDR2 reads SFDVKD. The ends lost 7 bases at V and 7 bases at J; junction bases unmatched: 8. The CDR3 DNA is TGTGCCACCAGCGGACTAGCTCCTTTGAATGAGCAGTTCTTC. Amino acids: CATSGLAPLNEQFF.

The J gene is TRBJ1-1, the V gene TRBV2; D not certain. Germline assignment: CDR1 SNHLY and CDR2 FYNNEI. V lost 8 bases, J lost 6 bases, and 10 bases lay in between. CDR3 size: 11 residues. This CDR3 is CASDIFAEAFF. In nucleotides, the CDR3 is TGTGCCAGCGATATATTCGCTGAAGCTTTCTTT.

This sequence joins TRBV19 and TRBJ1-5; 8 positions agree with TRBD1. The CDR3 length is 15 residues. Germline CDR1 LNHDA, CDR2 SQIVND (reference sequence). Trimming took 5 bases from V and 1 from J; bases not matched to a gene: 4. CDR3 DNA sequence: TGTGCCAGTAGTTTGGACAGGGAAAGCAATCAGCCCCAGCATTTT. Amino acids: CASSLDRESNQPQHF.